The 5 T cell receptor beta chains listed next were all sequenced from one sample in a study of T-cell reconstitution after alpha-beta-depleted transplantation in children. Unique molecular identifiers were used to barcode this TCRbeta library. TCRdb processed the PCR reads anew with MiXCR; each CDR3 protein has one entry. The table lists about 830,000 distinct CDR3 sequences, about 16% of them singletons. Sample: PBMCs, mostly from graft donor cells, taken 360 days after TCRalphabeta/CD19-depleted stem cell transplant. Receptors were obtained from a male patient younger than 18 who had a stem cell transplant for acute lymphoblastic leukemia, so the T cells may come from the graft donor.

At least ten counts were recorded for this clonotype. This sequence joins TRBV5-1 and TRBJ2-1; D remains unclear. CDR1 is SGHRS and CDR2 is YFSETQ in the germline V gene. The CDR3 loop spans 15 amino acids. V was shortened by 1 base and J by 2 bases, with 10 bases between the two germline ends. The CDR3 loop reads CASSLLTITYNEQFF. CDR3 coding DNA: TGCGCCAGCAGCTTGTTGACAATCACCTACAATGAGCAGTTCTTC.

There are a few counts of this clonotype. The V gene is TRBV30, the J gene TRBJ2-1; TRBD2 matches at 13 bases. Trimming removed 1 base from V and 2 bases from J; junction bases left unmatched: 2. The CDR3 runs to 16 residues. In germline, CDR1 is GTSNPN, CDR2 SVGIG (reference sequence). The CDR3 DNA sequence: TGTGCCTGGAGTGGACTAGCGGGAGGCACCTACAATGAGCAGTTCTTC. This sequence encodes CAWSGLAGGTYNEQFF.

This clonotype has a handful of counts. The chain has TRBV7-6 and TRBJ1-5, with unresolved D. The CDR3 spans 13 residues. CDR1 is SGHVS, CDR2 FNYEAQ, per germline. Between the trimmed V and J ends, which lost 1 base and 5 bases, there was a span of 6 bases. This chain's CDR3 is CASSLVVDQPQHF. In nucleotides, the CDR3 is TGTGCCAGCAGCTTAGTTGTGGATCAGCCCCAGCATTTT.

The chain uses TRBV5-1 and TRBJ1-6; a weak D match, TRBD1 (6 bases). Germline CDR1 and CDR2: SGHRS and YFSETQ. The CDR3 spans 14 residues. Deletions cut 2 bases from V and 10 bases from J, with 13 bases between. As DNA, the CDR3 is TGCGCCAGCAGCTTCTTTGGGGGCGAGTCACCCCTCCACTTT. It specifies CASSFFGGESPLHF.

The chain combines TRBV12-3 or TRBV12-4 with TRBJ2-7, with D perhaps matching TRBD1 (6 bases). There are 14 residues in the CDR3. The V gene lost 5 bases and the J gene lost 6 bases, with 17 bases spanning the gap. The CDR3 sequence is CASSPHPTGSEQYF. In DNA form, the CDR3 reads TGTGCCAGCAGTCCCCACCCCACAGGGTCCGAGCAGTACTTC.